This T cell receptor beta chain is drawn from a study of T-cell reconstitution after alpha-beta-depleted transplantation in children. V was trimmed by 0 bases and J by 0 bases, leaving 9 bases between them. This CDR3 spans 16 amino acids. Germline loops: CDR1 KGHSH, CDR2 LQKENI. Unique molecular identifiers tagged the TCRbeta library. MiXCR, run by TCRdb on the PCR reads, gives a single entry per CDR3 protein. The table has some 640,000 distinct CDR3 sequences, approximately 16% seen once. Sequenced material: PBMCs from the stem cell graft donor, taken from the stem cell graft. The genes are TRBV18 and TRBJ1-3, with D uncertain. This clonotype was obtained from a human donor who donated a stem cell graft to a child with acute myeloid leukemia. The CDR3 loop is CASSPPNGHSGNTIYF. The CDR3 DNA sequence: TGTGCCAGCTCACCACCGAACGGCCACTCTGGAAACACCATATATTTT.